This is a list of T cell receptor beta chains from one sample in a study of blood T cell repertoires in COVID-19. The table came from immunoSEQ multiplex PCR; TCRdb's copy has only in-frame clones and leaves some out. The sample lists around 310,000 clones, roughly 90% occurring once. The sequencing sample was made of peripheral blood. These TCRs come from a woman in her sixties with acute or convalescent COVID-19. Both conserved end residues are part of each CDR3. D genes are given only for firm matches. Expanded clones get a size class; other rows say once, few or many, or leave the size out.

V: TRBV4-3; size: once; D: NA; J: TRBJ2-5; CDR3: CASSQDHLLRWGGETQYF; DNA: TGCGCCAGCAGCCAAGATCACCTTCTAAGGTGGGGAGGAGAGACCCAGTACTTC
V: TRBV19; size: once; D: NA; J: TRBJ1-1; CDR3: CASSPGYRVNTEAFF; DNA: TGTGCCAGTAGTCCTGGTTACAGGGTGAACACTGAAGCTTTCTTT
V: TRBV4-3; size: few; D: TRBD2; J: TRBJ2-5; CDR3: CASSQDRLAGRETQYF; DNA: TGCGCCAGCAGCCAAGATAGACTAGCGGGGAGGGAGACCCAGTACTTC
V: TRBV5-1; size: once; D: TRBD1; J: TRBJ1-2; CDR3: CASSLGTGGSYGYTF; DNA: TGCGCCAGCAGCTTGGGGACAGGGGGAAGCTATGGCTACACCTTC
V: TRBV14; size: NA; D: NA; J: TRBJ1-1; CDR3: CASTIRVNTEAFF; DNA: TGTGCCAGCACTATACGGGTGAACACTGAAGCTTTCTTT
V: TRBV18; size: NA; D: NA; J: TRBJ1-5; CDR3: CASSPNGSNQPQHF; DNA: TGTGCCAGCTCACCTAACGGGAGCAATCAGCCCCAGCATTTT
V: TRBV5-6; size: once; D: NA; J: TRBJ1-2; CDR3: CASSLGRNGYTF; DNA: TGTGCCAGCAGCTTGGGTAGAAATGGCTACACCTTC
V: TRBV7-9; size: NA; D: NA; J: TRBJ1-3; CDR3: CASSLGSRGSGNTIYF; DNA: TGTGCCAGCAGCTTAGGCTCCAGGGGATCTGGAAACACCATATATTTT
V: TRBV6-2/TRBV6-3; size: NA; D: TRBD1; J: TRBJ2-3; CDR3: CASSLYPGQGTDTQYF; DNA: TGTGCCAGCAGCCTGTATCCGGGACAGGGAACCGATACGCAGTATTTT
V: TRBV19; size: NA; D: NA; J: TRBJ1-5; CDR3: CASEVGSNQPQHF; DNA: TGTGCCAGTGAAGTTGGCAGCAATCAGCCCCAGCATTTT
V: TRBV19; size: NA; D: NA; J: TRBJ1-5; CDR3: CASSRRGGDAQPQHF; DNA: TGTGCCAGTAGTAGGCGAGGGGGGGATGCTCAGCCCCAGCATTTT
V: TRBV4-2; size: few; D: NA; J: TRBJ1-4; CDR3: CASSQDRGEKLFF; DNA: TGTGCCAGCAGCCAAGATCGGGGTGAAAAACTGTTTTTT
V: TRBV6-4; size: NA; D: TRBD2; J: TRBJ2-1; CDR3: CASSVSGGAPWEQFF; DNA: TGTGCCAGCAGCGTCAGCGGGGGGGCCCCATGGGAGCAGTTCTTC
V: TRBV14; size: NA; D: TRBD1; J: TRBJ2-1; CDR3: CASSQDLGQGSSNEQFF; DNA: TGTGCCAGCAGCCAAGATTTAGGACAGGGTTCGAGCAATGAGCAGTTCTTC
V: TRBV21-1; size: NA; D: NA; J: TRBJ2-5; CDR3: CASSIRETRNF; DNA: TGTGCCAGCAGCATTCGAGAGACTAGGAACTTC
V: TRBV19; size: NA; D: NA; J: TRBJ2-7; CDR3: CASSPKSRGSYEQYF; DNA: TGTGCCAGTAGTCCGAAGTCCCGGGGGAGCTACGAGCAGTACTTC
V: TRBV27; size: NA; D: NA; J: TRBJ1-1; CDR3: CASLSGRSEAFF; DNA: TGTGCCAGCTTGAGCGGACGGTCGGAAGCTTTCTTT
V: TRBV7-9; size: NA; D: TRBD1; J: TRBJ1-3; CDR3: CASSRDRAGNTIYF; DNA: TGTGCCAGCAGCCGCGACAGGGCTGGAAACACCATATATTTT
V: TRBV28; size: NA; D: NA; J: TRBJ1-5; CDR3: CASSFGLADNQPQHF; DNA: TGTGCCAGCAGTTTTGGTTTGGCAGACAATCAGCCCCAGCATTTT
V: TRBV5-1; size: NA; D: NA; J: TRBJ2-5; CDR3: CASSSQGSPGETQYF; DNA: TGCGCCAGCAGCTCGCAGGGGTCCCCTGGGGAGACCCAGTACTTC
V: TRBV27; size: NA; D: TRBD1; J: TRBJ2-7; CDR3: CASSPWQGASYEQYF; DNA: TGTGCCAGCAGTCCCTGGCAGGGGGCCTCCTACGAGCAGTACTTC
V: TRBV19; size: NA; D: NA; J: TRBJ1-1; CDR3: CASRTTDEAFF; DNA: TGTGCCAGTAGAACAACAGATGAAGCTTTCTTT
V: TRBV7-6; size: NA; D: NA; J: TRBJ1-5; CDR3: CASSRTGNQPQHF; DNA: TGTGCCAGCAGCCGGACAGGCAATCAGCCCCAGCATTTT
V: TRBV30; size: NA; D: TRBD1; J: TRBJ1-2; CDR3: CAWSRDRGDGYTF; DNA: TGTGCCTGGAGTCGGGACAGGGGTGATGGCTACACCTTC
V: TRBV7-4; size: NA; D: TRBD1; J: TRBJ2-7; CDR3: CASSLAGRGPTKGYYEQYF; DNA: TGTGCCAGCAGCTTAGCTGGCAGGGGGCCCACGAAAGGATACTACGAGCAGTACTTC
V: TRBV4-2; size: many; D: NA; J: TRBJ1-5; CDR3: CASSQERGGNQPQHF; DNA: TGTGCCAGCAGCCAAGAACGCGGGGGCAATCAGCCCCAGCATTTT
V: TRBV27; size: NA; D: NA; J: TRBJ2-6; CDR3: CASSWTLGGHSGANVLTF; DNA: TGTGCCAGCAGTTGGACTCTCGGCGGCCACTCTGGGGCCAACGTCCTGACTTTC
V: TRBV11-2; size: NA; D: NA; J: TRBJ2-2; CDR3: CASSPTPPGNLNTGELFF; DNA: TGTGCCAGCAGCCCCACCCCGCCAGGGAACCTGAACACCGGGGAGCTGTTTTTT
V: TRBV28; size: NA; D: NA; J: TRBJ1-2; CDR3: CASGTNYGYTF; DNA: TGTGCCAGCGGGACAAACTATGGCTACACCTTC
V: TRBV2; size: few; D: NA; J: TRBJ2-5; CDR3: CASKERGAYQETQYF; DNA: TGTGCCAGCAAGGAACGGGGTGCGTACCAAGAGACCCAGTACTTC
V: TRBV7-2; size: NA; D: NA; J: TRBJ1-2; CDR3: CASSLEQGGGLANYGYTF; DNA: TGTGCCAGCAGCTTAGAACAGGGCGGCGGGTTAGCTAACTATGGCTACACCTTC
V: TRBV7-2; size: NA; D: TRBD1; J: TRBJ2-1; CDR3: CASSLGQGVYNEQFF; DNA: TGTGCCAGCAGCTTGGGACAGGGTGTGTACAATGAGCAGTTCTTC
V: TRBV7-2; size: NA; D: TRBD1; J: TRBJ1-1; CDR3: CASSLGQGAGWTEAFF; DNA: TGTGCCAGCAGCTTAGGGCAGGGGGCCGGGTGGACTGAAGCTTTCTTT